This T cell receptor beta chain was obtained from a study of spatial heterogeneity in lung cancer. V gave up 6 bases and J gave up 4 bases, with 16 bases separating them. Germline V gives CDR1 SNHLY, CDR2 FYNNEI. This CDR3 is built from 15 residues. TCRdb processed the 5' RACE reads anew with MiXCR; each CDR3 protein has one entry. The sample includes 45,000 to 55,000 distinct CDR3 sequences, about 5.8% of them seen just once. This clonotype occurred many times. The time point was: sample taken at primary tumor resection. Researchers sequenced whole RNA taken from tumor, nontumor lung or frozen PBMC without sorting.

The receptor's source is a male donor with early-stage non-small cell lung cancer. J is TRBJ2-1 and V is TRBV2; D call uncertain. The input for sequencing was PBMCs, taken at surgery. CDR3 amino acids: CASSSTPGVYNEQFF. In DNA form, the CDR3 reads TGTGCCAGCAGCTCGACCCCAGGAGTATACAATGAGCAGTTCTTC. Looking up the rest from reference TRBV2 and TRBJ2-1 gives the full variable domain: EPEVTQTPSHQVTQMGQEVILRCVPISNHLYFYWYRQILGQKVEFLVSFYNNEISEKSEIFDDQFSVERPDGSNFTLKIRSTKLEDSAMYFCASSSTPGVYNEQFFGPGTRLTVL.